This T cell receptor beta chain originates from a study of cytomegalovirus exposure and HLA in healthy donors (dated by TCRdb to 2016 to 2017). Study-level background: An earlier analysis of more than 550 of the donors reported 276 Gb of sequence data and 117 million unique TCR beta sequences obtained from around 190 million T cells. About 300 gigabases of sequencing data and approximately 80 million unique TCR sequences were included in an early release covering about 700 HLA-typed donors. Of the 398 genotyped donors, 75% to 85% were placed in the genetic ancestry cluster associated with self-reported Caucasian donors. The study was designed to test whether signatures of past pathogen exposure could be identified by cataloging public T cell receptors. The study profiled the T cell repertoires of fewer than 850 subjects by immunosequencing and related them to cytomegalovirus serostatus. In addition to the first cohort of around 670 subjects, a separate validation cohort of 120 different subjects was used. High-throughput TCR immunosequencing, statistical association of individual TCRs with disease status, and machine learning were combined to predict cytomegalovirus infection status. A later analysis re-examined previously published TCR beta repertoires from about 670 donors and added high-resolution HLA genotyping to investigate patterns of TCR occurrence. The later analysis used no new phenotypic data to find candidate immune exposures, relying instead on TCR beta sequences and their occurrence across donors. An earlier analysis of 587 of the donors applied high-throughput TCR beta sequencing to assess whether each TCR beta V gene segment acted as functional or pseudogenic. Alongside the repertoire data, information on donor age, sex, ethnicity and CMV serostatus was compiled. A later genetic analysis used genome-wide SNP genotypes for about three fifths of the 666 donors, treating that subset as a discovery cohort. All discovery cohort repertoires had been generated using a single sequencing platform. Class I and class II HLA loci were covered by the typing at four-digit resolution. The number of donors typed differed by locus, with 629-630 for A, B, C, DRB1 and DQB1, around 560 for DQA1, over 600 for DPA1, and over 400 for DPB1. Because of strong linkage in the cohort, roughly 5 DR-DQ haplotypes were treated as single units for association and clustering. Among around 400 genotyped donors of the cohort, an average of approximately 240,000 unique TCR beta nucleotide sequences were sequenced per donor, around 20% of them non-productive.

In total, about 650 healthy bone marrow donors made up the cohort. At the time of sampling, every cohort member was nominally healthy, though immune exposures that went unrecorded were likely present. The donor tested CMV seronegative and was one of the 352 seronegative cohort members. Each donor provided a peripheral blood sample, and peripheral blood mononuclear cells were used for TCR beta sequencing. The Qiagen DNeasy Blood Extraction Kit was used to extract genomic DNA from the blood cell samples. Receptors were amplified or captured by the immunoSEQ multiplex PCR assay. The multiplex PCR relied on a mix of 60 forward primers for TCR Vbeta segments and 13 reverse primers for TCR Jbeta segments. The CDR3 region of rearranged TCR beta genes was amplified from genomic DNA with a multiplex PCR assay. The amplified TCR beta libraries were sequenced on the Illumina HiSeq System as 87-base-pair reads. On the authors' methods: In a later analysis, some 80 million unique TCR beta chains were counted across the roughly 670 repertoires, and about 9.9 million of these chains were shared by at least two donors. A nearest-neighbor algorithm error-corrected the raw reads and collapsed the reads into unique sequences, merging closely related sequences to remove PCR and sequencing errors. CDR3 sequences were aligned to IMGT reference sequences to assign V, D and J gene segments. Each retained sequence needed at least a six-nucleotide match to both a V gene segment and a J gene segment. Rearrangements were called productive when the CDR3 lacked stop codons and stayed in frame with V and J; all others were non-productive. Following IMGT convention, CDR3 was defined as the stretch from the second conserved V-encoded cysteine up to the conserved J-encoded phenylalanine. The earlier analysis of about 640 of the donors excluded any sequence lacking an unambiguous match to a single V gene segment. An earlier analysis of 500 to 700 of the donors classified V segments as functional when productive rearrangements were above 56.7% and as segregating when the standard deviation between donors was above 5%. To diagnose cytomegalovirus status from the catalog of TCR beta chain sequences, a statistical classification framework was built. A later analysis assigned V and J genes by comparing TCR nucleotide sequences with IMGT/GENE-DB human TR gene sequences. A later analysis assigned CDR3 sequences and most-parsimonious VDJ recombination scenarios with the TCRdist pipeline. In a later analysis, each TCR beta chain was defined by its CDR3 amino acid sequence together with its V-gene family, and reads lacking a unique V-gene family were excluded. As a way to deal with suspected cross-contamination and a sequencing artifact, a later analysis dropped 450 to 600 nucleotide sequences that were highly shared and had low generation probability. In a later analysis, a clonal expansion index for each public chain was calculated from normalized within-repertoire ranks of inferred template counts. Generation probabilities in a later analysis came from a VDJ recombination model fitted to out-of-frame rearrangements, and those results were checked against IGoR. Hypergeometric tests were used in a later analysis to score TCR-TCR, TCR-HLA and TCR-CMV co-occurrence, with a repertoire-size bias correction applied to the TCR pairs. In a later analysis, false discovery rates were estimated by permuting HLA or CMV assignments 20 times. In a later analysis, co-occurring TCRs were grouped with DBSCAN, and TCRdist sequence similarity was added when clustering was performed within HLA-allele-positive subsets. Repertoires with fewer than 30,000 or more than 120,000 public chains were left out of co-occurrence clustering, as were about 5 repertoires with anomalous nucleotide sharing. The clones in this table, taken by TCRdb from immuneACCESS, are in-frame only. Not every clone is retained; where verified, under half of the shortfall comes from an unresolved V gene, and the cause of the rest is unknown. D and trimming come from the DNA, and the V and J calls and clone size come from that table. The sample table holds approximately 130,000 clones. 2% of the sample goes to the ten largest clones.

In regard to this clone: Its antigen remains unidentified.

General study outcomes and caveats: The classifier was reported to diagnose cytomegalovirus status with high specificity and sensitivity in both the original cohort and the validation cohort. A further reported finding was that TCR beta sequences accurately predicted the HLA-A and HLA-B alleles for most subjects in the first cohort. The 87-base-pair reads could not distinguish some IMGT-functional V segments, including TRBV6-2 and TRBV6-3, so those segments were excluded. Sequencing depth was assumed to be roughly uniform across donors in the presence/absence analyses, though that assumption may not hold. A group of highly shared sequence variants was considered likely to be a technical artifact of the sequencing pipeline. CMV serostatus was the only immune exposure information available for the cohort. According to a later analysis, parvovirus B19, influenza, CMV and Epstein-Barr virus appeared linked to several top co-occurrence clusters. This cohort had only TCR beta chains sequenced, and the lack of alpha or paired-chain data limited which features could be detected. In a later genetic analysis, fewer N-insertions in productive TCRs were reported among donors in an Asian-associated ancestry cluster than the roughly 700-donor mean. Three of the identified cytomegalovirus-associated TCR beta chains were confirmed in vitro to be specific for cytomegalovirus antigens. Because counts were too low, 15 or so rarely observed V segments, including chromosome 9 orphons, were excluded from the earlier analysis of 587 of the donors. In a later analysis, HLA-associated TCR beta chains were found to be more clonally expanded and to have lower generation probabilities than equally common non-associated chains. Specific HLA alleles were associated with 15,000 to 20,000 TCR beta sequences at a false discovery rate of 0.05 in a later analysis. Strong co-occurrence of HLA alleles, especially DR and DQ, made assigning TCR associations to individual alleles difficult. According to a later analysis, most CMV-associated TCR beta chains appeared to be HLA-restricted, and the HLA associations seemed to be driven largely by CMV exposure. Most TCR sequences were observed very rarely across donors, whereas some public TCRs were present in many individuals. The study gave a list of 150 to 200 TCR beta chains associated with cytomegalovirus. In an earlier analysis of about 600 of the donors, most TCR beta V segments appeared in productive rearrangements about 90% or about 30% of the time, broadly matching IMGT annotations. Because HLA typing was unavailable for some donors at each locus, only the typed subset was used in association tests. According to the authors, the approach could potentially be generalized to other disease states and immunological phenotypes. Correlated functional status among segregating V segments might reflect linkage disequilibrium, but an unknown experimental factor could not be ruled out. In a later genetic analysis, a missense DCLRE1C variant was associated with V-gene and J-gene trimming of TCR beta chains, and the association was replicated in an independent cohort. In a later analysis, the rate of TCR association differed among HLA loci, with DRB1 alleles having the most associated TCRs and HLA-C alleles having the fewest.

The CDR3 has 14 amino acids, counting the end cysteine and phenylalanine. The only DNA kept is the CDR3, 42 bases in frame from the first base. Reading the germline V gene gives CDR1 SNHLY and CDR2 FYNNEI. V gives up 5 bases and J gives up 5 bases, and the segment between their germline ends measures 10 bases. What was sequenced was PBMCs. The chain is assembled from TRBV2 and TRBJ1-6; possibly the D gene is TRBD1, per 6 matching bases. The receptor was derived from a woman aged 55-69 years in good health and CMV-seronegative. The nucleotide sequence is given as TGTGCCAGCAGTCAGGGGAGGGATAATTCACCCCTCCACTTT. It translates as CASSQGRDNSPLHF.